Below are 21 T cell receptor beta chains sequenced from a single sample in a study of blood T cells in healthy people across ages. Next came a second PCR, run for about 7 to 12 cycles, which used a sample-barcoded 5' primer along with a J-beta primer mix. Each CDR3 protein is one row after TCRdb ran MiXCR on the 5' RACE reads. Of 800,000 to 1,300,000 distinct CDR3 sequences in the sample, approximately 26% were seen once. These data also featured in a second study, about T cells of mothers and their children.

Sequencing was carried out using blood. All receptors derive from a girl aged 2 to 10 in good health.

The V and J genes are TRBV7-9 and TRBJ2-3; 7 bases match TRBD1. Germline CDR1 SEHNR, CDR2 FQNEAQ (reference sequence). CDR3 length: 15 amino acids. V lost 5 bases to trimming and J lost 1 base; unmatched junction nucleotides: 6. The CDR3 region is CASSHPGQRTDTQYF. The CDR3 coding sequence is TGTGCCAGCAGCCATCCGGGACAGCGCACAGATACGCAGTATTTT.

The chain is built from TRBV7-9 and TRBJ2-1; either TRBD1 or TRBD2 may fit D (5 bases each). This CDR3 has 12 residues. V was cut by 1 base and J by 12 bases, with 10 bases left in between. CDR1 is SEHNR and CDR2 is FQNEAQ in the germline V gene (reference sequence). Here the CDR3 DNA reads TGTGCCAGCAGCTTAGAAGGGACCGCGCAGTTCTTC. Protein sequence: CASSLEGTAQFF.

This clonotype was seen only a few times. In nucleotides, the CDR3 is TGTGCCAGCAGCTCGTACAATAGCGGAATTCAAGAGACCCAGTACTTC. This codes for CASSSYNSGIQETQYF. The J gene is TRBJ2-5, the V gene TRBV13; maybe TRBD2 (6 bases). The CDR3 consists of 16 residues. CDR1 is PRHDT and CDR2 is FYEKMQ in the germline V gene (reference sequence). The V and J ends lost 4 bases and 2 bases respectively, with 17 bases between them. Supplemented by reference TRBV13 and TRBJ2-5, the full variable domain reads AAGVIQSPRHLIKEKRETATLKCYPIPRHDTVYWYQQGPGQDPQFLISFYEKMQSDKGSIPDRFSAQQFSDYHSELNMSSLELGDSALYFCASSSYNSGIQETQYFGPGTRLLVL.

The chain couples TRBV29-1 to TRBJ2-5, with D possibly being TRBD2 (6 bases). Germline CDR1 and CDR2: SQVTM and ANQGSEA. V was shortened by 8 bases and J by 2 bases, with 12 bases between the two germline ends. CDR3 size: 12 residues. The CDR3 DNA reads as TGCAGCACGGGACTGGAACAAGAGACCCAGTACTTC. This gives the protein CSTGLEQETQYF.

The J gene is TRBJ2-7, the V gene TRBV7-2; a weak D match, TRBD2 (6 bases). Germline CDR1 is SGHTA and CDR2 is FQGNSA. The CDR3 spans 14 residues. Trimming left V 3 bases short and J 2 bases short, with 11 bases between. The CDR3 spells CASSLRRGAYEQYF. CDR3 nucleotides: TGTGCCAGCAGCTTGAGGCGGGGAGCCTACGAGCAGTACTTC.

The V and J genes are TRBV20-1 and TRBJ2-1; D remains unclear. Germline CDR1 and CDR2: DFQATT and SNEGSKA (reference sequence). The CDR3 sequence is 16 residues long. V lost 0 bases and J 0 bases, leaving 12 bases between the germline ends. CDR3 in amino acids: CSARETLLRSYNEQFF. As DNA, the CDR3 is TGCAGTGCTAGAGAGACACTTCTTCGCTCCTACAATGAGCAGTTCTTC.

In its sample, this clonotype was seen a few times. CDR3 protein: CASSPTETSTQYF. The DNA for the CDR3 is TGTGCCAGCTCACCAACAGAAACCTCGACCCAGTACTTC. The genes are TRBV18 and TRBJ2-5; D not certain. The length of the CDR3 is 13 residues. CDR1 KGHSH and CDR2 LQKENI come from the germline V gene. Trimming pared 2 bases from V and 7 bases from J, leaving 11 bases between.

This chain links TRBV29-1 with TRBJ1-4; TRBD1 agrees at 7 bases. V lost 5 bases to trimming and J lost 7 bases; unmatched junction nucleotides: 7. The V gene's germline CDR1 is SQVTM and CDR2 ANQGSEA. The CDR3 sequence is 13 residues long. For the CDR3, the DNA is TGCAGCGTTCCGGACAGGTTTTCTGAAAAACTGTTTTTT. It codes for CSVPDRFSEKLFF.

This clonotype was found a few times. The rearrangement uses TRBV6-5 and TRBJ1-2, with 8 bases matching TRBD1. The germline CDR1 and CDR2 sequences are MNHEY and SVGAGI. V shed 8 bases and J 8 bases; nucleotides not matched to a gene: 13. This CDR3 spans 14 amino acids. In DNA, the CDR3 is TGTGCCAGCGGACTATCGACAGGGGTGTTGGGCTACACCTTC. Protein: CASGLSTGVLGYTF.

The chain combines TRBV29-1 with TRBJ2-5; TRBD2 matches 8 bases. The end of the DNA is better explained by TRBJ2-7, so the J call may be wrong. The CDR3 has 15 residues. Looked up from germline, CDR1 is SQVTM and CDR2 is ANQGSEA. The CDR3, as DNA: TGCAGCGTTTTAACTAGCGGTTACCTCTCCTACGAGCAGTACTTC. It specifies CSVLTSGYLSYEQYF.

This clonotype was detected a few times. V usage is TRBV4-1 and J usage is TRBJ2-3, with 10 bases lining up with TRBD2. The ends lost 6 bases at V and 5 bases at J; junction bases unmatched: 8. This CDR3 contains 15 residues. The germline V gene encodes CDR1 MGHRA and CDR2 YSYEKL. CDR3 loop: CASSRIAGGGDTQYF. The CDR3 bases are TGCGCCAGCAGTCGAATAGCGGGAGGCGGAGATACGCAGTATTTT.

This chain joins TRBV7-2 and TRBJ2-7, with 7 bases aligning to TRBD2. Germline CDR1 and CDR2: SGHTA and FQGNSA. The CDR3 loop spans 14 amino acids. The V and J ends lost 3 bases and 3 bases, in that order; junction bases with no gene match: 5. CDR3 in DNA: TGTGCCAGCAGCTTCGGGGAGGGTTTCTACGAGCAGTACTTC. It is translated as CASSFGEGFYEQYF.

This chain uses TRBV20-1 with TRBJ2-5; TRBD1 might be the D (6 bases). From germline, CDR1 is DFQATT and CDR2 SNEGSKA (reference sequence). The CDR3 is 14 residues long. V shed 6 bases and J shed 4 bases, with 18 bases lying between them. The CDR3, as DNA: TGCAGTGCAAGGGACACCGCGACAACAGAGACCCAGTACTTC. Translated: CSARDTATTETQYF.

The chain carries TRBV7-2 and TRBJ2-4; the D is unclear. V shed 3 bases and J shed 0 bases, with 24 bases lying between them. Germline lookup yields CDR1 SGHTA and CDR2 FQGNSA. The CDR3 loop spans 20 amino acids. This CDR3 is CASSFFRLGITSLAKNIQYF. DNA for the CDR3: TGTGCCAGCAGCTTTTTTAGATTGGGGATAACAAGCCTAGCCAAAAACATTCAGTACTTC.

The chain is built from TRBV7-6 and TRBJ2-2; 14 positions agree with TRBD2. CDR3 length equals 18 residues. The ends lost 2 bases at V and 5 bases at J; junction bases unmatched: 7. CDR1 and CDR2 (germline): SGHVS, FNYEAQ. DNA for the CDR3: TGTGCCAGCAGCTTACCTTCTCGACTAGCGGGGGGGACCGGGGAGCTGTTTTTT. Protein: CASSLPSRLAGGTGELFF. Looking up the rest from reference TRBV7-6 and TRBJ2-2 gives the full variable domain: GAGVSQSPRYKVTKRGQDVALRCDPISGHVSLYWYRQALGQGPEFLTYFNYEAQQDKSGLPNDRFSAERPEGSISTLTIQRTEQRDSAMYRCASSLPSRLAGGTGELFFGEGSRLTVL.

V gene TRBV4-1 combines with J gene TRBJ2-5; perhaps D is TRBD1 or TRBD2 (5 bases each). Near its end, the DNA agrees better with TRBJ2-7, so the J call may be wrong. Germline V CDR1 and CDR2: MGHRA, YSYEKL. The CDR3 contains 14 residues. CDR3 in DNA: TGCGCCAGCAGCCAAGCGGGACGCTTCTACGAGCAGTACTTC. Protein product: CASSQAGRFYEQYF.

In this sample, this clonotype turned up a few times. This chain uses TRBV5-1 with TRBJ2-7, with D perhaps matching TRBD1 or TRBD2 (5 bases each). The CDR3 is 13 amino acids. The V end was cut by 0 bases, the J end by 6 bases, with 10 bases between. From germline, CDR1 is SGHRS and CDR2 YFSETQ. CDR3 amino acids: CASSLEGAGEQYF. The CDR3 DNA reads as TGCGCCAGCAGCTTGGAAGGGGCGGGCGAGCAGTACTTC.

The J gene is TRBJ2-1, the V gene TRBV10-3; 10 bases match TRBD2. CDR3 length: 19 residues. Trimming took 4 bases from V and 6 from J; bases not matched to a gene: 18. CDR1 and CDR2 (germline): ENHRY, SYGVKD. CDR3 residues: CAISVLAKVQREGGNEQFF. CDR3 bases: TGTGCCATCAGTGTTTTGGCTAAGGTCCAGCGGGAGGGGGGCAATGAGCAGTTCTTC.

V usage is TRBV29-1 and J usage is TRBJ2-5; TRBD2 aligns across 13 bases. This CDR3 spans 22 amino acids. Germline V gene data show CDR1 as SQVTM and CDR2 as ANQGSEA. The junction had 23 bases not matched to a gene; V was cut back by 0 bases and J by 4 bases. This CDR3 reads CSVEEPRARLAGGGPVGETQYF. DNA for the CDR3: TGCAGCGTTGAAGAACCCCGCGCCCGACTAGCGGGGGGAGGACCGGTTGGAGAGACCCAGTACTTC.

The genes are TRBV29-1 and TRBJ2-3; TRBD2 is a possible D gene (6 bases). This CDR3 is built from 13 residues. CDR1 is SQVTM, CDR2 ANQGSEA, per germline. Here the CDR3 DNA reads TGCAGTGCGGGACCCCTACACACAGATACGCAGTATTTT. Translation: CSAGPLHTDTQYF.

J is TRBJ1-2 and V is TRBV29-1; 11 bases match TRBD1. Trimming at V came to 7 bases and at J to 6 bases, leaving 7 bases not matched to a gene. There are 13 residues in the CDR3. Germline CDR1 and CDR2: SQVTM and ANQGSEA. CDR3 nucleotide sequence: TGCAGCGCCGGGACAGGGGGAGGCAATGGCTACACCTTC. Encoded protein: CSAGTGGGNGYTF.